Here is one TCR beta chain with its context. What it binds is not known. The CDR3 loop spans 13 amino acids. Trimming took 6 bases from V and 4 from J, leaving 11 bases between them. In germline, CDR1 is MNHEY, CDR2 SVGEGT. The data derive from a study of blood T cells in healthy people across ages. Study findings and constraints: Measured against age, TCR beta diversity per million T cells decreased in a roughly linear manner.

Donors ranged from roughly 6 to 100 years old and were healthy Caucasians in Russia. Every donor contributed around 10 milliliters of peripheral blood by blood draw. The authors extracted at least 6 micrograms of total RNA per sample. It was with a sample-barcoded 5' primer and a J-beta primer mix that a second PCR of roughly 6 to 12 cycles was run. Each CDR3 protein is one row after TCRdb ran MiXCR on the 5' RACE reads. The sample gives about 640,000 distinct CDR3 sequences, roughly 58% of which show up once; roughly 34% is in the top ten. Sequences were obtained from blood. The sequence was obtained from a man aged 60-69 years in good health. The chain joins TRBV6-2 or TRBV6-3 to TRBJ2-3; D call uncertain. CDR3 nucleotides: TGTGCCAGCAGGGGGTCGACTGCAGATACGCAGTATTTT. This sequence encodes CASRGSTADTQYF.